This T cell receptor beta chain was identified during a study of neoadjuvant anti-PD-1 for oral cavity cancer. Most PBMC samples had 480 ng input DNA in six replicates. The repertoire was sequenced with immunoSEQ multiplex PCR; TCRdb's copy has only in-frame clones and lacks some. Among 60,000 to 75,000 clones listed, 80% to 90% were seen once. The CDR3 consists of 13 residues. Trimming pared 1 base from V and 5 bases from J, leaving 8 bases between. Germline CDR1 and CDR2: SGHDN and FVKESK. Study-wide results and caveats: With a few patients per group, TCR findings need larger cohorts.

A remark on this clone: Its specificity is not known.

No culture or expansion preceded analysis of these blood cells. The clonotype originates from a person aged 35-79 years with oral cavity squamous cell carcinoma. The V and J genes are TRBV14 and TRBJ2-5; D uncertain. Sequenced here: PBMCs, sampled before nivolumab (anti-PD-1) treatment. CDR3 in amino acids: CASSQGSAETQYF. The CDR3 region has the DNA TGTGCCAGCAGCCAAGGAAGCGCGGAGACCCAGTACTTC.